The source of this TCR beta chain is a study of brain T cells in children with intractable seizures. The ends lost 4 bases at V and 8 bases at J; junction bases unmatched: 9. CDR3 length: 16 residues. The germline V gene encodes CDR1 SGHAT and CDR2 FQNNGV. Only cases whose brain tissue showed the highest T cell transcript signatures were sequenced. Pre-surgery treatment included at least one anti-epileptic drug. Sequencing used immunoSEQ multiplex PCR; TCRdb keeps in-frame clones, though not all of them. The data hold under 45,000 clones, with approximately 92% observed a single time. The sequenced sample was peripheral blood, obtained at surgery. The J gene is TRBJ2-3, the V gene TRBV11-2, with 13 positions matching TRBD2. The clonotype originates from a girl aged 2 to 9 with tuberous sclerosis and intractable seizures. The CDR3, as DNA: TGTGCCAGCAGCTCTACTAGCGGGGGGGCCGGTGGTACGCAGTATTTT. Translated, it gives CASSSTSGGAGGTQYF.